The source of this TCR beta chain is a study of regulatory T cells in long-lasting Graves disease. General study findings and limits: Patients whose Graves' disease persisted exhibited lower TCR diversity than those newly diagnosed. TRBV28, TRBJ1-2 and TRBJ2-5 were favored in persistent disease. In persistent patients, shared public clonotypes (roughly 2,700) outnumbered those in new patients (almost 1,000).

Noted time point: newly diagnosed GD, antithyroid drugs for less than 3 months. PBMCs provided the RNA from which the TCR library was made. With iRepertoire HTBI primers and Arm-PCR of CDR3 regions, TCR beta libraries were built. TCRdb re-called the multiplex PCR reads with MiXCR, one entry per CDR3 protein. The sample lists under 300,000 distinct CDR3 sequences; about 20% were seen once. A note on this clonotype: Its antigen is unidentified.

There are 16 residues in the CDR3. V was shortened by 6 bases and J by 1 base, with 15 bases between the two germline ends. Per the germline V gene, CDR1 is KGHSH and CDR2 is LQKENI. A further study also used this sample, focusing on T cells in Graves' hyperthyroidism and ophthalmopathy. That study adds: Patients with ophthalmopathy were separated from those with stable hyperthyroidism by a 13 V-J model.

The material was peripheral blood mononuclear cells (PBMCs), obtained at new diagnosis, from a patient treated with antithyroid drugs. V usage is TRBV18 and J usage is TRBJ2-2; no clear D gene. This receptor was obtained from a woman in her 30s with Graves disease. This CDR3 is CASSPETPGNTGELFF. In DNA, the CDR3 is TGTGCCAGCTCGCCTGAGACTCCAGGGAACACCGGGGAGCTGTTTTTT.